The clone carrying this T cell receptor (beta chain) has only one observation. Those enrolled in Seattle joined during active infection and were followed longitudinally afterward. The sample originates from a study of blood T cell repertoires in COVID-19. Study overall: T cells, B-cell-depleted T cells, or PBMCs provided the cDNA or gDNA that served as material.

Germline V gene sequence: CDR1 PRHDT, CDR2 FYEKMQ (reference sequence). V lost 0 bases to trimming and J lost 7 bases, with 15 bases between them. This CDR3 spans 15 amino acids. In the original workflow: Amplification with reference gene primers provided the estimates of nucleated cell counts. Profiled with immunoSEQ multiplex PCR; TCRdb holds only in-frame clones, not every one. V and J calls and clone size come straight from that table; D and trimming were deduced from the DNA. Here the sample spans about 210,000 clones, approximately 78% being singletons. This chain connects TRBV13 to TRBJ1-2; D may be TRBD1 (6 bases). The specimen sequenced was peripheral blood. The receptor's source is a woman between 70 and 85 years old with COVID-19, enrolled during active disease. CDR3: CASSLGAQGSRGYTF. CDR3 nucleotides: TGTGCCAGCAGCTTAGGGGCCCAGGGGTCCCGTGGCTACACCTTC. Full variable domain (remainder filled in from reference TRBV13 and TRBJ1-2): AAGVIQSPRHLIKEKRETATLKCYPIPRHDTVYWYQQGPGQDPQFLISFYEKMQSDKGSIPDRFSAQQFSDYHSELNMSSLELGDSALYFCASSLGAQGSRGYTFGSGTRLTVV.